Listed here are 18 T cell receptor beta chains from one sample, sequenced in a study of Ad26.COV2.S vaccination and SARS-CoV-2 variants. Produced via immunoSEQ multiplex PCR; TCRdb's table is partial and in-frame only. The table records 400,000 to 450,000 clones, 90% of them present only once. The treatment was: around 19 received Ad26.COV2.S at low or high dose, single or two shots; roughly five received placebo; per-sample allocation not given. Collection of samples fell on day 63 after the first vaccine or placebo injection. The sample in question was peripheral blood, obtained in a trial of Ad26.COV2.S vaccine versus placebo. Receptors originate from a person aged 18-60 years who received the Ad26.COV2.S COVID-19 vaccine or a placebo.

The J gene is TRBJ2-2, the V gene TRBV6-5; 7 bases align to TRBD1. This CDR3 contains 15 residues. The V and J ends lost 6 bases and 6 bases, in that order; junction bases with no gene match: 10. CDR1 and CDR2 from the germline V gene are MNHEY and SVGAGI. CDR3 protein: CASSHTDRESGELFF. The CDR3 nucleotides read TGTGCCAGCAGCCACACCGACAGGGAATCCGGGGAGCTGTTTTTT.

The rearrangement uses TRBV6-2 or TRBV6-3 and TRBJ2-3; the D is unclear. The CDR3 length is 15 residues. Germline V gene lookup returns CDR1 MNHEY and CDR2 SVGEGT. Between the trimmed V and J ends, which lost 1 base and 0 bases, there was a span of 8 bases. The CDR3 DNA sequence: TGTGCCAGCAGTTACTTGGGCAGTAGCACAGATACGCAGTATTTT. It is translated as CASSYLGSSTDTQYF.

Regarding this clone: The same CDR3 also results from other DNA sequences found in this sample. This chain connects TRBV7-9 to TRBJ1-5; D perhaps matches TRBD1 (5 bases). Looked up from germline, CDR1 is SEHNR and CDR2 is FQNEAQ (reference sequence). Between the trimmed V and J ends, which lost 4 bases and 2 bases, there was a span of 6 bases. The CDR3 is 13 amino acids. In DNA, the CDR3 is TGTGCCAGCAGCTCGGGGGGCAATCAGCCCCAGCATTTT. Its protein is CASSSGGNQPQHF.

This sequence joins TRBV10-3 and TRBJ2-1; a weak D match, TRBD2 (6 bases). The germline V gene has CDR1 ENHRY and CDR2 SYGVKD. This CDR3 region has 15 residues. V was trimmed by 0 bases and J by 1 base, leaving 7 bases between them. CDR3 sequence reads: CAISESGGSYNEQFF. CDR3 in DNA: TGTGCCATCAGTGAGTCCGGGGGTTCCTACAATGAGCAGTTCTTC.

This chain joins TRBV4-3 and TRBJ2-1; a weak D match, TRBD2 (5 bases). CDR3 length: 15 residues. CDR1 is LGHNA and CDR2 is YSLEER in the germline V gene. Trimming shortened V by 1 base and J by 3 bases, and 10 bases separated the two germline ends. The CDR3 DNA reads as TGCGCCAGCAGCCAAGGAAGCGGTAGCTACAATGAGCAGTTCTTC. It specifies CASSQGSGSYNEQFF.

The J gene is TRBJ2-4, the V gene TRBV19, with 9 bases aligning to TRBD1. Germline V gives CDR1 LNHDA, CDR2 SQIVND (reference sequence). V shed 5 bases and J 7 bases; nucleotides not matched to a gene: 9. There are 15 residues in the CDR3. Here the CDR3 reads CASSPPGTGLNIQYF. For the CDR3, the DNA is TGTGCCAGTAGTCCGCCCGGGACAGGGCTGAACATTCAGTACTTC.

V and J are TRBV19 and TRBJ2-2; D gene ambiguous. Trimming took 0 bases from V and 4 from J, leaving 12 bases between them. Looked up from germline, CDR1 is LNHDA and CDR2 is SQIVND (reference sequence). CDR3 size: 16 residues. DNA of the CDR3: TGTGCCAGTAGTATAGATCGTGGGGTTGCCACCGGGGAGCTGTTTTTT. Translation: CASSIDRGVATGELFF.

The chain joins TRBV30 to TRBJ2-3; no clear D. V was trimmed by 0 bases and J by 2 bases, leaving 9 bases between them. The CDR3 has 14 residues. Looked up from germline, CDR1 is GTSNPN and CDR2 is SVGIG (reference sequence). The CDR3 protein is CAWSVSAITDTQYF. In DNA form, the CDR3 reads TGTGCCTGGAGTGTATCGGCCATCACAGATACGCAGTATTTT.

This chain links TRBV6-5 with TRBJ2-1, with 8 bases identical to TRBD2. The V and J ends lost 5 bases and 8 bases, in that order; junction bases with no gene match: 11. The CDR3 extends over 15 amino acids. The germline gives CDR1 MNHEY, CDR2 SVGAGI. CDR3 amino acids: CASSLRAGAPHEQFF. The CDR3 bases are TGTGCCAGCAGTCTACGAGCGGGAGCACCCCATGAGCAGTTCTTC.

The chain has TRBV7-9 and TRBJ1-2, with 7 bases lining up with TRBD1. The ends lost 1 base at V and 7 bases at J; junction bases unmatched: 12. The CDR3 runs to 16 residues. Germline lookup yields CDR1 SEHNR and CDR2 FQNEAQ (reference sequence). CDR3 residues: CASSLDGHRGGSGYTF. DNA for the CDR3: TGTGCCAGCAGCTTAGATGGGCACAGGGGAGGTTCTGGCTACACCTTC.

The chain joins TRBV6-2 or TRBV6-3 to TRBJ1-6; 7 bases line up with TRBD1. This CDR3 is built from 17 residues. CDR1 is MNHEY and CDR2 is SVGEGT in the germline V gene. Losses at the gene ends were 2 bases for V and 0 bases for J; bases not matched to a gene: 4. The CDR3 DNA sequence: TGTGCCAGCAGTTACGCGGGACAGAGCTCCTATAATTCACCCCTCCACTTT. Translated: CASSYAGQSSYNSPLHF.

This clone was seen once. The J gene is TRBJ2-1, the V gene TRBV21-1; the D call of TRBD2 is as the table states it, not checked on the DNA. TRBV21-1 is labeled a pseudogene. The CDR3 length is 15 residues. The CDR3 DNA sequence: TGTGCCAGCAGCAATCTTAGCGGGACAGACAATGAGCAGTTCTTC. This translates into CASSNLSGTDNEQFF.

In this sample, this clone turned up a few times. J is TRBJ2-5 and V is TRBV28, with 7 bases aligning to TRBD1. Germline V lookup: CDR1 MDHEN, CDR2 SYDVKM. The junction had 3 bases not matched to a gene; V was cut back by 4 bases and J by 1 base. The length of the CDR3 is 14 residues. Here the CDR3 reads CASSSGQSQETQYF. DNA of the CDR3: TGTGCCAGCAGTTCGGGACAGTCCCAAGAGACCCAGTACTTC.

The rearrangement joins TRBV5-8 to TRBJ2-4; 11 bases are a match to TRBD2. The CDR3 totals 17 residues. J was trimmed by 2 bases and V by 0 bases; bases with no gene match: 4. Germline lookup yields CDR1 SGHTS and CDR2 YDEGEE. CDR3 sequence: CASSLAGLADTKNIQYF. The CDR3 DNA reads TGTGCCAGCAGCTTGGCGGGACTAGCGGATACCAAAAACATTCAGTACTTC.

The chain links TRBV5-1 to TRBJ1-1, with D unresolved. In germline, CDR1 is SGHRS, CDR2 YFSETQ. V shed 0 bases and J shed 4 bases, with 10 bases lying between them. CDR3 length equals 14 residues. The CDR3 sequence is CASSLGGLGTEAFF. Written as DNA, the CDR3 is TGCGCCAGCAGCTTGGGCGGGTTGGGCACTGAAGCTTTCTTT.

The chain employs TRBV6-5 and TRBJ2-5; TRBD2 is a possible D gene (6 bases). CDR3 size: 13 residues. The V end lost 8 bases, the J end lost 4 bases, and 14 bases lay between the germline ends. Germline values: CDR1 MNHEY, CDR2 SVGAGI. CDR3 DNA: TGTGCCAGCCGTCCCAGGAGGGTAGAGACCCAGTACTTC. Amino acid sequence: CASRPRRVETQYF.

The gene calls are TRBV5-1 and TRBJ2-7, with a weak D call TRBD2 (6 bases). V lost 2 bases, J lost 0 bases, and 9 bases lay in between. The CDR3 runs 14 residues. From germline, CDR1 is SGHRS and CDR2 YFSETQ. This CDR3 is CASSFGGSSYEQYF. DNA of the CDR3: TGCGCCAGCAGCTTCGGGGGTAGCTCCTACGAGCAGTACTTC.

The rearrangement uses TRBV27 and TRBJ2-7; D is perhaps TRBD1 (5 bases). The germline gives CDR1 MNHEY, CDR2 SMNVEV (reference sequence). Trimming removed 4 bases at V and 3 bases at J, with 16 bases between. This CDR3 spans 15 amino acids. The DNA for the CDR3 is TGTGCCAGCAGTTCTAGGGGCACAACCTTCTACGAGCAGTACTTC. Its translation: CASSSRGTTFYEQYF.